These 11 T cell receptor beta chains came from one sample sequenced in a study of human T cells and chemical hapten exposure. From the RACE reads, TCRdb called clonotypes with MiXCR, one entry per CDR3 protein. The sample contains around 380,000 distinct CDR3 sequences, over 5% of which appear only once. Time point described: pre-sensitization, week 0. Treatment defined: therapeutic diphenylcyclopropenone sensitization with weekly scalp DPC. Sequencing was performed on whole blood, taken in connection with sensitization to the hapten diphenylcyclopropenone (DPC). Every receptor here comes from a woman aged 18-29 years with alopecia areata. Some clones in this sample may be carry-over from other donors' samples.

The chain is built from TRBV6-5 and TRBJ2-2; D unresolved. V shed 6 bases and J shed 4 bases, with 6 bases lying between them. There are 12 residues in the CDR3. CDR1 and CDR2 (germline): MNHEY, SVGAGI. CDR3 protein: CASSLPTGELFF. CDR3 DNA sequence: TGTGCCAGCAGCTTACCCACCGGGGAGCTGTTTTTT.

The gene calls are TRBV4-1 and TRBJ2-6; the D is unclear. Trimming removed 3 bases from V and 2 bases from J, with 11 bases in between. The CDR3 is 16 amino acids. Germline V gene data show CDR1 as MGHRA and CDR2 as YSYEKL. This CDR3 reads CASSQGKTAGANVLTF. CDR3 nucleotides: TGCGCCAGCAGCCAGGGGAAAACGGCTGGGGCCAACGTCCTGACTTTC.

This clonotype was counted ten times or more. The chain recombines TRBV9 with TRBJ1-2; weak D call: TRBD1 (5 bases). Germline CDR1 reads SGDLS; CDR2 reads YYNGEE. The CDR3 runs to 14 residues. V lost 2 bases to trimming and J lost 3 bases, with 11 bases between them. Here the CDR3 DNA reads TGTGCCAGCAGCGTGGGAAGGGACCACTATGGCTACACCTTC. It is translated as CASSVGRDHYGYTF.

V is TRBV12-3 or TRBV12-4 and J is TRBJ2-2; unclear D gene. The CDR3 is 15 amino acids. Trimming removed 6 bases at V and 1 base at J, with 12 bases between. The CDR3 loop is CASSRQAGNTGELFF. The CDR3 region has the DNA TGTGCCAGCAGCCGCCAAGCCGGGAACACCGGGGAGCTGTTTTTT.

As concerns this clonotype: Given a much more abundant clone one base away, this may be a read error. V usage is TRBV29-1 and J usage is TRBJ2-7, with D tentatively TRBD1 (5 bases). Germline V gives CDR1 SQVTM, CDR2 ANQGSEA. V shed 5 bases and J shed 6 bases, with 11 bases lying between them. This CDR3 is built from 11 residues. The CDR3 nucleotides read TGCAGCGTTCCGCTGGGGCGCGAGCAGTACTTC. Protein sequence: CSVPLGREQYF.

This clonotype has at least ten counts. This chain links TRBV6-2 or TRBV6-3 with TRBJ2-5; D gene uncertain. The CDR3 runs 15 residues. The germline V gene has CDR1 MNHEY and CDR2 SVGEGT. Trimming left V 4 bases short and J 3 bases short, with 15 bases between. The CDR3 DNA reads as TGTGCCAGCAGTTCATACGACGGCAAGAAAGAGACCCAGTACTTC. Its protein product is CASSSYDGKKETQYF.

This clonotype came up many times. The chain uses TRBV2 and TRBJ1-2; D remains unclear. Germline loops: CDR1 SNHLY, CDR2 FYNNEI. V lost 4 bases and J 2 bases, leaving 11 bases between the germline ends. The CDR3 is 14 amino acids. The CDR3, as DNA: TGTGCCAGCAGTGTTCTACTGATAAACTATGGCTACACCTTC. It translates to CASSVLLINYGYTF.

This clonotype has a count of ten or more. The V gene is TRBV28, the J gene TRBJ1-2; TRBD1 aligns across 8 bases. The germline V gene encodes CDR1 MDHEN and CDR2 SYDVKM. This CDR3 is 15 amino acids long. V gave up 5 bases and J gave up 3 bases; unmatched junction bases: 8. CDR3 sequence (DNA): TGTGCCAGCAGTCGACACTCAGGGGGCGACTATGGCTACACCTTC. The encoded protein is CASSRHSGGDYGYTF.

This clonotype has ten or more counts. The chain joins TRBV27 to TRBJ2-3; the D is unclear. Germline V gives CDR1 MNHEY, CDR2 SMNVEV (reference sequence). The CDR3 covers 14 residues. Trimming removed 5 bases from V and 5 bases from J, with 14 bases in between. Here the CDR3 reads CASSLGPRGDTQYF. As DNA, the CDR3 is TGTGCCAGCAGTCTTGGGCCCCGTGGAGATACGCAGTATTTT.

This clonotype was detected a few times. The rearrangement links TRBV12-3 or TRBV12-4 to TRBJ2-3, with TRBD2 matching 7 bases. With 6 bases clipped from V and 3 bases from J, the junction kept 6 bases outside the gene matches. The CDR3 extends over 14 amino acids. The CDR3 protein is CASRSGGWTDTQYF. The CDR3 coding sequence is TGTGCCAGCAGGTCGGGGGGTTGGACAGATACGCAGTATTTT.

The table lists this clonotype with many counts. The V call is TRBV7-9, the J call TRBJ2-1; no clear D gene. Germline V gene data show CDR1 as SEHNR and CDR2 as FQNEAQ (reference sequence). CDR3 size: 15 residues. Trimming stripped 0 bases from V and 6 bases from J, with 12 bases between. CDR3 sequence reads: CASSLAVASGNEQFF. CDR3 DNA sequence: TGTGCCAGCAGCTTAGCGGTGGCCTCTGGCAATGAGCAGTTCTTC.